This T cell receptor beta chain was documented in a study of CD8 T cells in Susac syndrome. Random hexamers were used to reverse transcribe roughly 0.5 to 1 ug of RNA. TCRdb itself ran the immunoSEQ multiplex PCR reads through MiXCR, one entry per CDR3 protein. The sample shows 95,000 to 150,000 distinct CDR3 sequences, around 94% of them seen only once. The CDR3 is 15 amino acids. CDR1 and CDR2 (germline): KGHSH, LQKENI. Unmatched junction bases numbered 3, after V lost 3 bases and J lost 6 bases. The chain employs TRBV18 and TRBJ2-4, with 12 bases lining up with TRBD1. This receptor was taken from a human donor with Susac syndrome. The sample consisted of CD8+ T cells from PBMCs. CDR3: CASSPGQGAVNIQYF. The CDR3 DNA reads as TGTGCCAGCTCACCGGGACAGGGGGCAGTAAACATTCAGTACTTC.